This T cell receptor (beta chain) was recovered during a study of blood T cell repertoires in COVID-19 (dated by TCRdb to 2020 to 2022). With respect to the entire study: Samples covering the acute and convalescent phases of COVID-19 were provided by collaborators in the United States, Italy and Spain. The samples were drawn from two sources: the first 160 participants of the ongoing ImmuneRACE study, and approximately 1,300 subjects contributed by 6 global collaborators. Where available, HLA class I and class II types were obtained from metadata supplied by the sample provider rather than from assay-based typing. The prospective study material was composed of cDNA or gDNA derived from T cells, B-cell-depleted T cells, or PBMCs. Subjects who had been exposed to COVID-19, were actively infected with it, or had recovered from it provided the deeply sampled blood TCRbeta repertoires that made up the dataset. The repertoires were released in a freely available public database intended as a resource for research on the immune response to SARS-CoV-2. Nearly every sample came with metadata listing a de-identified subject ID, COVID-19 status, age in years and sex.

CDR1 and CDR2, per the germline V gene (reference sequence), are SSHAT and FNYEAQ. The cysteine opens and the phenylalanine closes a CDR3 of 15 amino acids. Only the CDR3 DNA stays, 45 bases, in frame from base 1. This clone was seen a single time. Its antigen has not been determined. An end of the junction does not agree with germline; a read error may underlie this. Overall results and qualifications from the work: Clinical and demographic metadata were provided uncurated, with the amount varying by source and participant.

TCRbeta CDR3 regions were amplified from genomic DNA by means of the immunoSEQ Assay, a bias-controlled multiplex PCR. In the original analysis: Nucleated cell counts per sample were estimated from amplification of reference gene primers within the assay. Sequence reads were collapsed and filtered to measure the absolute abundance of every unique TCRbeta CDR3 rearrangement. For each sample, productive Simpson clonality was calculated as the square root of Simpson's diversity index over productive rearrangements. TCRdb stores this immuneACCESS table with in-frame sequences only. Part of the clones is absent; in the studies checked, under half of the shortfall reflects unresolved V genes, and no reason is known for the rest. D and trimming come from the DNA, and the V and J calls and clone size come from that table. The table for this sample lists some 87,000 clones; 75% to 90% of them were counted only once. Clones ranked in the top ten supply about 13% of the sample.

The collaborating institutions used their own protocols to collect whole blood in K2EDTA tubes. For TCRbeta analysis, collaborator samples were shipped as frozen whole blood, as isolated PBMCs, or as DNA extracted from either sample type. The sample taken for sequencing was peripheral blood. The clonotype was recovered from a human donor in a cohort sampled during active COVID-19. The receptor chain draws on TRBV7-7 and TRBJ2-5; TRBD1 matches 7 bases in the middle. The nucleotide sequence is TGTGCTAGCAGCCAGGGGGTGACCGACCAAGAGACCCAGTACTTC. The encoded protein is CASSQGVTDQETQYF.